This T cell receptor beta chain was recorded in a study of blood T cell repertoires in COVID-19. For the study at large: Whether acute or convalescent, the COVID-19 samples came from the United States, Italy and Spain. PBMCs, B-cell-depleted T cells, or T cells were the source of the cDNA or gDNA that made up the material.

In the original analysis: Estimation of nucleated cell counts relied on the amplification of reference gene primers. Repertoires were generated with immunoSEQ multiplex PCR, while TCRdb's copy carries only in-frame clones and drops some. The V and J calls and the clone size are those of that table, but D and trimming were determined from the DNA. The repertoire holds 130,000 to 150,000 clones, roughly 86% seen once, with over 1.5% in the top ten. The CDR3 totals 16 residues. Germline V lookup: CDR1 SGHVT, CDR2 SQSDAQ. J gave up 4 bases and V 4 bases, and 11 bases lay outside the gene matches. The material sequenced was peripheral blood. The source of this sequence is a man in his 70s with acute or convalescent COVID-19. The chain carries TRBV7-4 and TRBJ2-7; TRBD2 aligns across 9 bases. The CDR3 loop reads CASSCVCGGASYEQYF. CDR3 in DNA: TGTGCCAGCAGCTGCGTCTGCGGGGGGGCGTCATACGAGCAGTACTTC.